This T cell receptor beta chain was sequenced during a study of T cells in Graves' hyperthyroidism and ophthalmopathy. RNA transcripts yielded amplified TCR beta CDR3 regions. HTBI primers drove first-round RT-PCR of the TCR CDR3. TCRdb used MiXCR to reprocess the multiplex PCR reads, holding one entry per CDR3 protein. The table has roughly 720,000 distinct CDR3 sequences, roughly 17% seen once. This clonotype has just a few counts. Its antigen is unknown. Findings and caveats of the study: Most thyroid clonotypes with frequency above 0.001 were detected in blood.

Among the patients, aged 18 to 65, hyperthyroidism was newly diagnosed and had lasted under 2 months. Diagnosis rested on symptoms, serum thyroxine and TRAb, thyroid ultrasound, and orbital computed tomography. Trimming left V 5 bases short and J 6 bases short, with 11 bases between. CDR1 is PRHDT and CDR2 is FYEKMQ in the germline V gene (reference sequence). This CDR3 contains 14 residues. The chain combines TRBV13 with TRBJ1-6; D remains ambiguous. Sequenced sample: blood. This receptor was identified in a man aged 45-65 years with Graves' hyperthyroidism. The CDR3 spells CASSPRRSNSPLHF. In DNA, the CDR3 is TGTGCCAGCAGCCCCAGGAGAAGTAATTCACCCCTCCACTTT.